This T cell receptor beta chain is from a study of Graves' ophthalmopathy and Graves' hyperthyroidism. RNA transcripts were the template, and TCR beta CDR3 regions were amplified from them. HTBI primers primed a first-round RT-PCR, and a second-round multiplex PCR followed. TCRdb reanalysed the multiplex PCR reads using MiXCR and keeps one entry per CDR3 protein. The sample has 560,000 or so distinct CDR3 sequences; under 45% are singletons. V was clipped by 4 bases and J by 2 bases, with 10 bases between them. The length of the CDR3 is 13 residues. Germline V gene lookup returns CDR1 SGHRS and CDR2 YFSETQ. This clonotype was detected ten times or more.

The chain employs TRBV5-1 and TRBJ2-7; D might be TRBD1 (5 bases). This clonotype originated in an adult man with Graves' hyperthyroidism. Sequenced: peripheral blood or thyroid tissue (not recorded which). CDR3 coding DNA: TGCGCCAGCAGCCAGTCACAGGCCTACGAGCAGTACTTC. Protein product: CASSQSQAYEQYF.